The 13 T cell receptor beta chains in this list originate from one sample, sequenced in a study of beta chain features in type 1 diabetes. Study findings and constraints: Among all four CD4+ subsets, Type 1 diabetes patients had TCRB CDR3s that were moderately but significantly shorter.

For these TCRs, the target antigens are not known. Since all of the isolated RNA was reverse transcribed, expressed TCRB transcripts were what got sequenced. Some clones are missing from TCRdb's copy, which holds only in-frame ones; the method was immunoSEQ multiplex PCR. The table shows roughly 730,000 clones, with roughly an eighth occurring only once. The sequenced material came from naive CD4+ T cells from blood. Receptor source: a man in his late teens or twenties with type 1 diabetes.

The J gene is TRBJ1-3, the V gene TRBV5-6; no clear D. This CDR3 contains 16 residues. V dropped 4 bases and J dropped 3 bases, with 17 bases sitting between them. In germline, CDR1 is SGHDT, CDR2 YYEEEE. The CDR3 loop reads CASSLDGSGVGNTIYF. CDR3 bases: TGTGCCAGCAGCCTAGACGGGTCGGGAGTTGGAAACACCATATATTTT.

Concerning this clone itself: Other DNA sequences in this specimen translate into the identical CDR3. The chain links TRBV30 to TRBJ2-3; no firm D call. Trimming took 5 bases from V and 3 from J, leaving 9 bases between them. The CDR3 extends over 12 amino acids. Per the germline V gene, CDR1 is GTSNPN and CDR2 is SVGIG (reference sequence). CDR3 sequence: CAWSPATDTQYF. CDR3 DNA sequence: TGTGCCTGGTCCCCGGCGACAGATACGCAGTATTTT. Complete variable domain (other parts from reference TRBV30 and TRBJ2-3): SQTIHQWPATLVQPVGSPLSLECTVEGTSNPNLYWYRQAAGRGLQLLFYSVGIGQISSEVPQNLSASRPQDRQFILSSKKLLLSDSGFYLCAWSPATDTQYFGPGTRLTVL.

The genes are TRBV7-6 and TRBJ2-7, with TRBD1 identical over 8 bases. Germline trimming cut 5 bases from V and 6 bases from J; bases unmatched to any gene: 6. Germline lookup yields CDR1 SGHVS and CDR2 FNYEAQ. The CDR3 contains 13 residues. CDR3 DNA sequence: TGTGCCAGCAGCAGGAACACAGGGGGCGAGCAGTACTTC. Its translation: CASSRNTGGEQYF. The full variable domain, with the rest looked up from reference TRBV7-6 and TRBJ2-7, is GAGVSQSPRYKVTKRGQDVALRCDPISGHVSLYWYRQALGQGPEFLTYFNYEAQQDKSGLPNDRFSAERPEGSISTLTIQRTEQRDSAMYRCASSRNTGGEQYFGPGTRLTVT.

This clone was observed a few times. The J gene is TRBJ1-6, the V gene TRBV5-1, with D tentatively TRBD1 (6 bases). V was clipped by 2 bases and J by 7 bases, with 10 bases between them. The CDR3 is 14 residues long. In germline, CDR1 is SGHRS, CDR2 YFSETQ. CDR3 loop: CASSLDTGNSPLHF. The CDR3 coding sequence is TGCGCCAGCAGCTTAGACACAGGGAATTCACCCCTCCACTTT. The entire variable domain, with the rest obtained from reference TRBV5-1 and TRBJ1-6, is as follows: KAGVTQTPRYLIKTRGQQVTLSCSPISGHRSVSWYQQTPGQGLQFLFEYFSETQRNKGNFPGRFSGRQFSNSRSEMNVSTLELGDSALYLCASSLDTGNSPLHFGNGTRLTVT.

J is TRBJ1-1 and V is TRBV2, with D possibly TRBD1 on 5 matching bases. This CDR3 comprises 14 residues. Germline assignment: CDR1 SNHLY and CDR2 FYNNEI. Trimming cost V 2 bases and J 9 bases, with 16 bases left between them. The CDR3 region has the DNA TGTGCCAGCAGTGAAAAGCGGGACCTGCCTCAAGCTTTCTTT. It is translated as CASSEKRDLPQAFF.

The chain has TRBV2 and TRBJ1-6, with D hard to call. The CDR3 extends over 15 amino acids. Trimming left V 6 bases short and J 9 bases short, with 18 bases between. CDR1 and CDR2 (germline): SNHLY, FYNNEI. CDR3 nucleotide sequence: TGTGCCAGCAGCGCCGACCCAACATTGGGTTCACCCCTCCACTTT. It is translated as CASSADPTLGSPLHF. Full variable domain (remainder filled in from reference TRBV2 and TRBJ1-6): EPEVTQTPSHQVTQMGQEVILRCVPISNHLYFYWYRQILGQKVEFLVSFYNNEISEKSEIFDDQFSVERPDGSNFTLKIRSTKLEDSAMYFCASSADPTLGSPLHFGNGTRLTVT.

There are a few counts of this clone. The chain employs TRBV7-2 and TRBJ2-3; 8 nucleotides match TRBD2. The V segment lost 0 bases and the J segment 6 bases; nucleotides outside the gene matches: 5. The length of the CDR3 is 15 residues. Germline V gene lookup returns CDR1 SGHTA and CDR2 FQGNSA. Here the CDR3 DNA reads TGTGCCAGCAGCTTAGCGGCGTCGGGAGGGGATACGCAGTATTTT. Residues: CASSLAASGGDTQYF.

This clone has more than one count but fewer than ten. This CDR3 reads CASSLTGTNYGYTF. The CDR3 region has the DNA TGCGCCAGCAGCTTGACCGGGACGAACTATGGCTACACCTTC. V gene TRBV5-1 combines with J gene TRBJ1-2; tentative D call: TRBD1 (5 bases). Trimming cost V 1 base and J 2 bases, with 9 bases left between them. The CDR3 spans 14 residues. Germline V lookup: CDR1 SGHRS, CDR2 YFSETQ.

A few counts support this clone. V gene TRBV15 combines with J gene TRBJ2-3; a possible D gene is TRBD2 (6 bases). The germline gives CDR1 LNHNV, CDR2 YYDKDF (reference sequence). The length of the CDR3 is 18 residues. The ends were cut back, 5 bases at V and 2 bases at J, with 23 bases in the middle. This chain's CDR3 is CATSALLGGNPHTDTQYF. In DNA form, the CDR3 reads TGTGCCACCAGCGCCCTGCTAGGAGGGAATCCCCACACAGATACGCAGTATTTT.

This clone was detected only a few times. The chain combines TRBV27 with TRBJ2-5; D might be TRBD1 or TRBD2, each matching 6 bases. The germline V gene encodes CDR1 MNHEY and CDR2 SMNVEV (reference sequence). The CDR3 spans 15 residues. Between the trimmed V and J ends, which lost 3 bases and 1 base, there was a span of 12 bases. In DNA, the CDR3 is TGTGCCAGCAGTTTCACGGGGGCCGGCCAAGAGACCCAGTACTTC. Translating gives CASSFTGAGQETQYF.

J is TRBJ1-6 and V is TRBV27, with 8 bases aligning to TRBD1. Germline-derived CDR1 and CDR2 are MNHEY and SMNVEV (reference sequence). V shed 3 bases, J shed 8 bases, and the junction held 6 bases outside the gene matches. The CDR3 has 15 residues. The CDR3 reads CASSLSQGAHSPLHF. Written as DNA, the CDR3 is TGTGCCAGCAGTTTGTCTCAGGGGGCGCATTCACCCCTCCACTTT.

This clone has a handful of counts. This chain uses TRBV6-6 with TRBJ2-3; unclear D gene. The germline V gene has CDR1 MNHNY and CDR2 SVGAGI (reference sequence). The CDR3 loop spans 12 amino acids. V lost 0 bases and J lost 6, with 4 bases in between. The CDR3 DNA reads as TGTGCCAGCAGTTACTCGATGGATACGCAGTATTTT. Its protein product is CASSYSMDTQYF.

V usage is TRBV6-1 and J usage is TRBJ2-2; 8 nucleotides agree with TRBD1. This CDR3 comprises 13 residues. With V trimmed by 10 bases and J by 6 bases, 7 bases remained unmatched. Germline CDR1 reads MNHNS; CDR2 reads SASEGT. CDR3 amino acids: CATSTGVPGELFF. DNA of the CDR3: TGTGCCACTTCGACAGGGGTCCCCGGGGAGCTGTTTTTT.